These T cell receptor beta chains were read from a single sample in a study of shared clonotypes between healthy human individuals. Profiling relied on immunoSEQ multiplex PCR, and the TCRdb table lists in-frame clones only, not all of them. Among some 1.5 million clones, 96% were seen once, and the ten largest hold more than 0.9%. The specimen was naive CD4+ T cells sorted from blood. These receptors were collected from a man younger than 45 in good health. CDR3s include the opening cysteine and the closing phenylalanine or tryptophan. D genes are given only for firm matches.

v_gene	j_gene	d_gene	len	CDR3aa	CDR3nt
TRBV5-3	TRBJ1-2	.	15	CASSPSALPNYGYTF	TGTGCCAGCAGCCCGTCGGCGCTCCCAAACTATGGCTACACCTTC
TRBV2	TRBJ2-7	.	11	CASSEQHEQYF	TGTGCCAGCAGTGAACAACACGAGCAGTACTTC
TRBV5-6	TRBJ2-7	TRBD2	14	CASSFSGSSVEQYF	TGTGCCAGCAGCTTTAGCGGGAGTTCCGTCGAGCAGTACTTC
TRBV11-2	TRBJ2-3	TRBD2	15	CASSFDWRETDTQYF	TGTGCCAGCAGCTTTGATTGGCGGGAGACAGATACGCAGTATTTT
TRBV5-1	TRBJ2-7	TRBD1	14	CASSKGQGIYEQYF	TGCGCCAGCAGCAAAGGACAGGGTATCTACGAGCAGTACTTC
TRBV11-2	TRBJ2-3	.	17	CASSSRLHPPTAHTQYF	TGTGCCAGCAGCTCCCGACTCCATCCCCCCACGGCGCATACGCAGTATTTT
TRBV5-4	TRBJ2-5	.	15	CASSIGQSTQETQYF	TGTGCCAGCAGCATCGGACAGTCCACCCAAGAGACCCAGTACTTC
TRBV5-4	TRBJ1-1	TRBD1	15	CASSFPGQGHTEAFF	TGTGCCAGCAGCTTTCCGGGACAGGGACATACTGAAGCTTTCTTT
TRBV28	TRBJ1-1	.	12	CASSSAGTEAFF	TGTGCCAGCAGTTCGGCAGGCACTGAAGCTTTCTTT
TRBV5-5	TRBJ2-1	.	13	CASSFLVGSEQFF	TGTGCCAGCAGCTTCCTAGTGGGGAGTGAGCAGTTCTTC
TRBV7-3	TRBJ2-5	.	13	CASSLTLAETQYF	TGTGCCAGCAGCTTAACCTTAGCAGAGACCCAGTACTTC